Below, 23 T cell receptor beta chains from the same sample are listed, as sequenced in a study of blood T cell repertoires in COVID-19 (dated by TCRdb to the early 2020s). To prepare the library, the immunoSEQ multiplex PCR assay was applied. TCRdb retrieved this table from immuneACCESS and kept in-frame rearrangements only. Not all clones are present; in checked studies, unresolved V genes account for under half, and no reason is known for the remainder. In this sample the table shows approximately 300,000 clones, approximately 86% of which occur a single time. The top ten clones comprise roughly 3% of the sample. Sequencing was done on a sample of PBMCs or T cells enriched from blood (not recorded which). These receptors all come from a woman under 30 who had recovered from COVID-19.

The chain employs TRBV5-1 and TRBJ2-2; the match to TRBD2 covers 8 bases. Germline-derived CDR1 and CDR2 are SGHRS and YFSETQ. The CDR3 loop spans 16 amino acids. Losses at the gene ends were 8 bases for V and 2 bases for J; bases not matched to a gene: 11. The CDR3 spells CASTKSGSSNTGELFF. CDR3 DNA sequence: TGCGCCAGTACAAAAAGCGGGAGTTCAAACACCGGGGAGCTGTTTTTT.

The chain is built from TRBV6-5 and TRBJ1-5; D gene uncertain. The CDR3 has 13 residues. Germline V gene lookup returns CDR1 MNHEY and CDR2 SVGAGI. V dropped 8 bases and J dropped 1 base, with 9 bases sitting between them. Here the CDR3 DNA reads TGTGCCAGCGCACCGGTGAGCAATCAGCCCCAGCATTTT. The encoded protein is CASAPVSNQPQHF.

The chain links TRBV11-3 to TRBJ2-6; no clear D gene. Germline CDR1 SGHNT, CDR2 YENEEA. V gave up 4 bases and J gave up 0 bases, with 10 bases separating them. The CDR3 extends over 16 amino acids. The CDR3 region is CASSSRLSSGANVLTF. The CDR3 DNA reads as TGTGCCAGCAGCTCCCGATTGAGCTCTGGGGCCAACGTCCTGACTTTC. Variable domain in full (rest from reference TRBV11-3 and TRBJ2-6): EAGVVQSPRYKIIEKKQPVAFWCNPISGHNTLYWYLQNLGQGPELLIRYENEEAVDDSQLPKDRFSAERLKGVDSTLKIQPAELGDSAVYLCASSSRLSSGANVLTFGAGSRLTVL.

V and J are TRBV28 and TRBJ1-5, with D unresolved. Germline V gives CDR1 MDHEN, CDR2 SYDVKM. Deletions cut 3 bases from V and 2 bases from J, with 5 bases between. The CDR3 loop spans 13 amino acids. CDR3 amino acids: CASSFPGNQPQHF. The CDR3 region has the DNA TGTGCCAGCAGTTTCCCGGGCAATCAGCCCCAGCATTTT.

The gene calls are TRBV30 and TRBJ1-1; unclear D gene. The CDR3 covers 13 residues. Trimming shortened V by 2 bases and J by 1 base, and 8 bases separated the two germline ends. CDR1 is GTSNPN and CDR2 is SVGIG in the germline V gene (reference sequence). The CDR3 spells CAWSFTSNTEAFF. CDR3 DNA: TGTGCCTGGAGTTTCACATCGAACACTGAAGCTTTCTTT.

The chain combines TRBV10-3 with TRBJ2-1; a weak D match, TRBD1 (6 bases). The CDR3 has 15 residues. Trimming took 7 bases from V and 5 from J, leaving 18 bases between them. Germline CDR1 reads ENHRY; CDR2 reads SYGVKD. CDR3 residues: CAITNTDSVHNEQFF. As DNA, the CDR3 is TGTGCCATCACTAACACGGACAGTGTCCACAATGAGCAGTTCTTC.

The V gene is TRBV29-1, the J gene TRBJ1-2; possibly TRBD1 for D (6 bases). The CDR3 is 14 residues long. CDR1 is SQVTM, CDR2 ANQGSEA, per germline. The ends were cut back, 3 bases at V and 4 bases at J, with 15 bases in the middle. CDR3 nucleotide sequence: TGCAGCGTTGAGGGGGCGTATAAGGGCTATGGCTACACCTTC. It codes for CSVEGAYKGYGYTF.

The V gene is TRBV2, the J gene TRBJ2-7; the match to TRBD1 covers 7 bases. Germline-derived CDR1 and CDR2 are SNHLY and FYNNEI. V trimming: 7 bases; J trimming: 2 bases; junction bases outside the gene matches: 2. This CDR3 is built from 12 residues. CDR3 bases: TGTGCCAGCATCGGACAGGCCTACGAGCAGTACTTC. Residues: CASIGQAYEQYF.

The rearrangement links TRBV3-1 (or the pseudogene TRBV3-2) to TRBJ2-7; D possibly corresponds to TRBD1 (6 bases). CDR3 length: 15 amino acids. V was shortened by 1 base and J by 5 bases, with 15 bases between the two germline ends. CDR1 is LGHDT, CDR2 YNNKEL, per germline (reference sequence). CDR3 amino acids: CASSQVSPKGDEQYF. CDR3 nucleotides: TGTGCCAGCAGCCAAGTATCCCCGAAGGGGGACGAGCAGTACTTC.

V usage is TRBV5-5 and J usage is TRBJ2-7; 7 bases are a match to TRBD1. The CDR3 has 13 amino acids. Germline CDR1 reads SGHKS; CDR2 reads YYEKEE (reference sequence). Trimming at V came to 0 bases and at J to 7 bases, leaving 4 bases not matched to a gene. The CDR3 sequence: CASSLDPRGEQYF. The DNA of the CDR3 is TGTGCCAGCAGCTTGGATCCCAGGGGGGAGCAGTACTTC.

The CDR3 loop reads CASSPGTTGREQYF. The DNA of the CDR3 is TGTGCCAGCTCACCAGGGACTACGGGTCGCGAGCAGTACTTC. V usage is TRBV18 and J usage is TRBJ2-7, with 7 bases matching TRBD2. The CDR3 spans 14 residues. Germline-derived CDR1 and CDR2 are KGHSH and LQKENI. V lost 2 bases to trimming and J lost 6 bases; unmatched junction nucleotides: 7.

The V gene is TRBV9, the J gene TRBJ2-5; tentatively, D is TRBD2 (5 bases). Germline CDR1 is SGDLS and CDR2 is YYNGEE. Trimming removed 2 bases from V and 4 bases from J, with 9 bases in between. The CDR3 spans 13 residues. CDR3 in DNA: TGTGCCAGCAGCGTTGACCGGGGAGAGACCCAGTACTTC. Translated: CASSVDRGETQYF. The variable domain in full, with the rest retrieved from reference TRBV9 and TRBJ2-5, is DSGVTQTPKHLITATGQRVTLRCSPRSGDLSVYWYQQSLDQGLQFLIQYYNGEERAKGNILERFSAQQFPDLHSELNLSSLELGDSALYFCASSVDRGETQYFGPGTRLLVL.

The chain joins TRBV13 to TRBJ2-1, with 9 bases fitting TRBD2. Per germline, CDR1 PRHDT and CDR2 FYEKMQ (reference sequence). The CDR3 covers 13 residues. With V trimmed by 5 bases and J by 7 bases, 3 bases remained unmatched. The CDR3 protein is CASSLAGQNEQFF. The CDR3 DNA is TGTGCCAGCAGCCTAGCGGGACAGAATGAGCAGTTCTTC.

This chain links TRBV7-2 with TRBJ1-6; D is ambiguous. Germline loops: CDR1 SGHTA, CDR2 FQGNSA. The CDR3 length is 14 residues. Trimming removed 2 bases from V and 11 bases from J, with 13 bases in between. This chain's CDR3 is CASSLWTGGTPLHF. DNA for the CDR3: TGTGCCAGCAGCTTATGGACCGGAGGAACACCCCTCCACTTT.

The rearrangement uses TRBV28 and TRBJ2-7, with 11 bases matching TRBD2. Germline CDR1 MDHEN, CDR2 SYDVKM. This CDR3 comprises 14 residues. V gave up 6 bases and J gave up 3 bases; unmatched junction bases: 4. This CDR3 reads CASRSLAGGYEQYF. Written as DNA, the CDR3 is TGTGCCAGCAGGTCTCTAGCGGGAGGCTACGAGCAGTACTTC.

The chain joins TRBV27 to TRBJ2-7, with 8 positions matching TRBD1. V was clipped by 5 bases and J by 2 bases; unmatched bases: 11. The CDR3 spans 16 residues. CDR1 is MNHEY and CDR2 is SMNVEV in the germline V gene (reference sequence). The CDR3 region has the DNA TGTGCCAGCAGTCCGGAGGACAGGGTGTTCCCCTACGAGCAGTACTTC. This translates into CASSPEDRVFPYEQYF.

The V and J genes are TRBV11-2 and TRBJ2-5; 10 bases are a match to TRBD2. The germline gives CDR1 SGHAT, CDR2 FQNNGV. The trim removed 5 bases at V and 5 bases at J, leaving 5 bases unmatched. This CDR3 is 14 amino acids long. In DNA, the CDR3 is TGTGCCAGCAGCCCCGGACTAGCGGAGGAGACCCAGTACTTC. It yields the protein CASSPGLAEETQYF.

The CDR3 sequence is CASRLMGGRQETQYF. Here the CDR3 DNA reads TGCGCCAGCAGACTCATGGGGGGGCGCCAAGAGACCCAGTACTTC. The chain carries TRBV5-1 and TRBJ2-5; maybe TRBD2 (7 bases). V was pared by 5 bases and J by 1 base, with 15 bases between. Germline V gives CDR1 SGHRS, CDR2 YFSETQ. The CDR3 consists of 15 residues.

This chain joins TRBV11-3 and TRBJ2-1, with D maybe TRBD2 (6 bases). The CDR3 loop spans 14 amino acids. Germline CDR1 SGHNT, CDR2 YENEEA. V was cut by 1 base and J by 7 bases, with 11 bases left in between. The CDR3 loop reads CASSLGGKGNEQFF. CDR3 nucleotide sequence: TGTGCCAGCAGCTTAGGCGGGAAGGGGAATGAGCAGTTCTTC.

The V gene is TRBV27, the J gene TRBJ2-2, with 7 bases lining up with TRBD1. Germline CDR1 and CDR2: MNHEY and SMNVEV (reference sequence). The CDR3 has 14 amino acids. The J segment lost 4 bases and the V segment lost 3 bases, leaving 2 bases of the junction unmatched. The CDR3 coding sequence is TGTGCCAGCAGTTTGGGACAGACCACCGGGGAGCTGTTTTTT. Translating gives CASSLGQTTGELFF.

The chain is built from TRBV7-3 and TRBJ2-1; 14 bases match TRBD2. This CDR3 is 18 amino acids long. V shed 3 bases and J 6 bases; nucleotides not matched to a gene: 10. From germline, CDR1 is SGHTA and CDR2 FQGTGA. CDR3 in amino acids: CASSFTHTGLAGVNEQFF. DNA for the CDR3: TGTGCCAGCAGCTTCACTCACACGGGACTAGCGGGAGTCAATGAGCAGTTCTTC.

The genes are TRBV6-5 and TRBJ2-7; TRBD1 matches at 8 bases. The V gene end was trimmed by 8 bases and the J gene end by 0 bases; junction bases not matched to a gene: 3. Germline CDR1 is MNHEY and CDR2 is SVGAGI. The CDR3 covers 13 residues. This chain's CDR3 is CASRQGSSYEQYF. In DNA form, the CDR3 reads TGTGCCAGCCGACAGGGGAGCTCCTACGAGCAGTACTTC.

The V gene is TRBV6-4, the J gene TRBJ2-1; tentative D call: TRBD2 (5 bases). The CDR3 sequence is 13 residues long. The ends were cut back, 5 bases at V and 7 bases at J, with 12 bases in the middle. Germline assignment: CDR1 MRHNA and CDR2 SNTAGT. Here the CDR3 reads CASSRSSSNEQFF. The CDR3 nucleotides read TGTGCCAGCAGTAGGTCTAGCTCGAATGAGCAGTTCTTC.